A single sample gave rise to the 19 T cell receptor beta chains below, sequenced in a study of type 1 regulatory T cells. TCRdb reprocessed the reads with MiXCR, giving one entry per CDR3 protein. The table has some 90,000 distinct CDR3 sequences, 25% to 40% seen once. The sequenced material came from CD4+ T cells, either the whole sample or a sorted fraction (not recorded which). All receptors derive from a human donor in good health.

Concerning this clonotype: One end of the junction fails to match germline, which may point to a read error. V is TRBV28 and J is TRBJ2-7; TRBD1 or TRBD2 may be the D gene (6 bases each). CDR3 length equals 12 residues. Germline CDR1 and CDR2: MDHEN and SYDVKM. Written as DNA, the CDR3 is TGTGCCAGCAGAACAAACAGGGAGGAGCTGTACTTC. This encodes CASRTNREELYF.

The CDR3 reads CASSLVLAGINEQYF. CDR3 nucleotides: TGCGCCAGCAGCTTGGTACTAGCGGGTATCAACGAGCAGTACTTC. The chain is built from TRBV5-1 and TRBJ2-7; 9 nucleotides align to TRBD2. The CDR3 contains 15 residues. Trimming cost V 0 bases and J 5 bases; bases outside gene matches: 6. The germline V gene encodes CDR1 SGHRS and CDR2 YFSETQ.

This clonotype appeared a few times. The V and J genes are TRBV28 and TRBJ2-5; D gene ambiguous. Per the germline V gene, CDR1 is MDHEN and CDR2 is SYDVKM. Trimming cost V 8 bases and J 5 bases, with 18 bases left between them. The CDR3 is 14 amino acids. CDR3 sequence: CASFKVGKGETQYF. CDR3 in DNA: TGTGCCAGCTTCAAGGTTGGGAAAGGGGAGACCCAGTACTTC.

The V and J genes are TRBV20-1 and TRBJ1-4, with 10 bases fitting TRBD1. With 4 bases clipped from V and 6 bases from J, the junction kept 5 bases outside the gene matches. Germline loops: CDR1 DFQATT, CDR2 SNEGSKA (reference sequence). The CDR3 covers 14 residues. Written as DNA, the CDR3 is TGCAGTGCTAAACCGGGACAGGGGCATGAAAAACTGTTTTTT. Protein: CSAKPGQGHEKLFF.

The rearrangement joins TRBV5-6 to TRBJ2-3; D remains ambiguous. The DNA end is a closer match to TRBJ1-5, so the J assignment may be wrong. CDR1 SGHDT and CDR2 YYEEEE come from the germline V gene. CDR3 length: 16 amino acids. CDR3 residues: CASSSHGGPSTDTQHF. The DNA for the CDR3 is TGTGCCAGCAGCTCCCATGGCGGACCTAGCACAGATACGCAGCATTTT.

This clonotype was counted only a few times. This chain links TRBV18 with TRBJ2-1; the match to TRBD1 covers 10 bases. Germline loops: CDR1 KGHSH, CDR2 LQKENI. The CDR3 runs 17 residues. Trimming at V came to 6 bases and at J to 4 bases, leaving 12 bases not matched to a gene. CDR3 in DNA: TGTGCCAGCTCCCCTGGACAGGGGGGCTTACTATACAATGAGCAGTTCTTC. This codes for CASSPGQGGLLYNEQFF.

This clonotype has more than one count but fewer than ten. The V and J genes are TRBV30 and TRBJ1-1; D unclear. Germline V gives CDR1 GTSNPN, CDR2 SVGIG (reference sequence). The CDR3 consists of 12 residues. The V gene lost 1 base and the J gene lost 0 bases, with 3 bases spanning the gap. The CDR3 here is CAWSEMNTEAFF. Here the CDR3 DNA reads TGTGCCTGGAGTGAGATGAACACTGAAGCTTTCTTT. Drawing the rest from reference TRBV30 and TRBJ1-1, the complete variable domain is SQTIHQWPATLVQPVGSPLSLECTVEGTSNPNLYWYRQAAGRGLQLLFYSVGIGQISSEVPQNLSASRPQDRQFILSSKKLLLSDSGFYLCAWSEMNTEAFFGQGTRLTVV.

The J gene is TRBJ2-3, the V gene TRBV5-4; TRBD1 is a possible D gene (5 bases). The CDR3 has 15 amino acids. The V and J ends lost 3 bases and 2 bases respectively, with 13 bases between them. The germline gives CDR1 SGHNT, CDR2 YYREEE (reference sequence). For the CDR3, the DNA is TGTGCCAGCAGCTCCCGACAGACTTACACAGATACGCAGTATTTT. It encodes CASSSRQTYTDTQYF.

This clonotype occurred a few times. The chain couples TRBV18 to TRBJ1-2; possibly TRBD1 for D (5 bases). Germline CDR1 is KGHSH and CDR2 is LQKENI. V was cut by 3 bases and J by 6 bases, with 11 bases left in between. The CDR3 extends over 13 amino acids. The DNA for the CDR3 is TGTGCCAGCTCACCTGGGACCTTCGATGGCTACACCTTC. Protein: CASSPGTFDGYTF.

By sample fraction, this clonotype is medium-sized (0.01 to 0.1%). The chain recombines TRBV7-2 with TRBJ2-3; D gene uncertain. In germline, CDR1 is SGHTA, CDR2 FQGNSA. CDR3 length: 16 amino acids. The ends were cut back, 2 bases at V and 1 base at J, with 13 bases in the middle. The CDR3 DNA follows: TGTGCCAGCAGCTTATGGGCTAGGTCAGGCACAGATACGCAGTATTTT. Its protein is CASSLWARSGTDTQYF.

The sample holds a few counts of this clonotype. The J gene is TRBJ2-7, the V gene TRBV7-6; D may be TRBD1 or TRBD2 (5 bases each). Germline V gene sequence: CDR1 SGHVS, CDR2 FNYEAQ. V lost 5 bases and J 3 bases, leaving 11 bases between the germline ends. The CDR3 length is 13 residues. CDR3 sequence reads: CASSPGAYYEQYF. CDR3 coding DNA: TGTGCCAGCAGCCCCGGGGCCTACTACGAGCAGTACTTC.

The rearrangement links TRBV6-1 to TRBJ2-7, with D perhaps assigned TRBD1 or TRBD2 (5 bases each). The V end was cut by 0 bases, the J end by 6 bases, with 9 bases between. CDR1 is MNHNS and CDR2 is SASEGT in the germline V gene. This CDR3 region has 13 residues. CDR3 nucleotides: TGTGCCAGCAGTGAAGCCAGGGACGGCGAGCAGTACTTC. Its translation is CASSEARDGEQYF.

This clonotype has only a few counts. This chain uses TRBV27 with TRBJ2-1, with D possibly TRBD2 on 6 matching bases. The length of the CDR3 is 14 residues. Between the trimmed V and J ends, which lost 8 bases and 5 bases, there was a span of 16 bases. Germline CDR1 MNHEY, CDR2 SMNVEV (reference sequence). CDR3 DNA sequence: TGTGCCAGCCGATCCGACGGGAGCAACAATGAGCAGTTCTTC. Its protein product is CASRSDGSNNEQFF.

This chain connects TRBV9 to TRBJ2-3; D is unclear. This CDR3 contains 14 residues. CDR1 and CDR2 from the germline V gene are SGDLS and YYNGEE. Trimming stripped 0 bases from V and 0 bases from J, with 5 bases between. CDR3 DNA sequence: TGTGCCAGCAGCGTAGAGCCTAGCACAGATACGCAGTATTTT. The encoded protein is CASSVEPSTDTQYF.

This clonotype was observed a handful of times. For the CDR3, the DNA is TGTGCCAGCAGCGGGACTAGCGGGAATGAGCAGTTCTTC. Translating gives CASSGTSGNEQFF. The V and J genes are TRBV5-5 and TRBJ2-1, with 12 bases lining up with TRBD2. CDR1 SGHKS and CDR2 YYEKEE come from the germline V gene (reference sequence). CDR3 length equals 13 residues. With 4 bases clipped from V and 7 bases from J, the junction kept 0 bases outside the gene matches.

This clonotype was seen repeatedly, ten times or more. The V gene is TRBV28, the J gene TRBJ2-7, with TRBD1 as a possible D gene (6 bases). V shed 6 bases and J shed 2 bases, with 11 bases lying between them. The CDR3 length is 13 residues. Germline V CDR1 and CDR2: MDHEN, SYDVKM. The CDR3 region is CASRAGATYEQYF. The CDR3 bases are TGTGCCAGCAGGGCAGGGGCCACCTACGAGCAGTACTTC.

This chain joins TRBV7-7 and TRBJ2-5; the D gene is possibly TRBD2 (6 bases). Germline V gene lookup returns CDR1 SSHAT and CDR2 FNYEAQ (reference sequence). The V gene lost 5 bases and the J gene lost 5 bases, with 18 bases spanning the gap. CDR3 length: 15 amino acids. CDR3 nucleotide sequence: TGTGCCAGCAGCCGTACTGGGGGGTTGGCGGAGACCCAGTACTTC. The encoded protein is CASSRTGGLAETQYF.

The chain couples TRBV5-5 to TRBJ2-3; D gene uncertain. Germline values: CDR1 SGHKS, CDR2 YYEKEE (reference sequence). Trimming left V 0 bases short and J 6 bases short, with 8 bases between. The CDR3 length is 13 residues. CDR3 region: CASSLARPDTQYF. The DNA for the CDR3 is TGTGCCAGCAGCTTGGCTCGTCCGGATACGCAGTATTTT.

V usage is TRBV6-1 and J usage is TRBJ1-1, with TRBD1 matching 7 bases. V gave up 7 bases and J gave up 6 bases; unmatched junction bases: 8. The germline V gene has CDR1 MNHNS and CDR2 SASEGT. The CDR3 is 13 amino acids. CDR3 sequence: CASNHRGRAEAFF. DNA for the CDR3: TGTGCCAGCAACCACAGGGGAAGGGCTGAAGCTTTCTTT.